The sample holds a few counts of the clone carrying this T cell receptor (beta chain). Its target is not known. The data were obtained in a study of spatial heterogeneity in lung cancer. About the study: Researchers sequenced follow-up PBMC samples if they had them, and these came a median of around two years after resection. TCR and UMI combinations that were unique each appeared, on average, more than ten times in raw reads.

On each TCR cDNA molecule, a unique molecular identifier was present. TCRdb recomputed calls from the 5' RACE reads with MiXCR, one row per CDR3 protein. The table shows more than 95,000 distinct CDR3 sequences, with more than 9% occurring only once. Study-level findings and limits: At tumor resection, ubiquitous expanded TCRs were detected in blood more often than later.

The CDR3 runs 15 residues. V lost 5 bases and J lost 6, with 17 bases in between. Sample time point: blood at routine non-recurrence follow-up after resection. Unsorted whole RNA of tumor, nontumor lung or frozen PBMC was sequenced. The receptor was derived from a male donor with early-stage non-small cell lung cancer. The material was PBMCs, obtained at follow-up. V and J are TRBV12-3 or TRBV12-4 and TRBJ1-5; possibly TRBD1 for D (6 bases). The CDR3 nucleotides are TGTGCCAGCAGTCGGGCCAGGGGCTGGGTTCAGCCCCAGCATTTT. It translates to CASSRARGWVQPQHF.